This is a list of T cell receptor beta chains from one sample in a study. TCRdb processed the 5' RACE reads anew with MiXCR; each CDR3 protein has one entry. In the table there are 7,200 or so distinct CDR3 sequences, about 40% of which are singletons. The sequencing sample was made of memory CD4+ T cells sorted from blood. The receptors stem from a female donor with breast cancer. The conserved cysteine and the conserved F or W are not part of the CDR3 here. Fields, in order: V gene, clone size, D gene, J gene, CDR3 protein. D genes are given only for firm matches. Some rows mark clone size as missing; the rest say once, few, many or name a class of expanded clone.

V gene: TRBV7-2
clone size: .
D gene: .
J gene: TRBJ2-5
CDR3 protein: ASSLEARWGETQY

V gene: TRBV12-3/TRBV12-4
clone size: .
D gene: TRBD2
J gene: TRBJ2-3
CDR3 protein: ASHTSGPDTQY

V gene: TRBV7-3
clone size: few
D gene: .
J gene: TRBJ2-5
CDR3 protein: ASSLGNGETQY

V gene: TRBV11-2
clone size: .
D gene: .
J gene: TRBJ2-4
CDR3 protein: ASSFQAQGAKNIQY

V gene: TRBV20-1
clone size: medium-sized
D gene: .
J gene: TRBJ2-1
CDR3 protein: SARDLSSYNEQF

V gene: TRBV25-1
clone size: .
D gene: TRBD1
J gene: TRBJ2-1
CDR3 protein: ASSVERWTGHNEQS

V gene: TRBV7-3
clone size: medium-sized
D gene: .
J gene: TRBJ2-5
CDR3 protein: ASSLSTLETQY

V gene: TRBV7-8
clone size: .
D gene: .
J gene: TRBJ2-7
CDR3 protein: ASSQTSYEQY

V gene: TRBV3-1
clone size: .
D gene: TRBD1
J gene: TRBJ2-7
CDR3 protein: ASSHGTGAREQY

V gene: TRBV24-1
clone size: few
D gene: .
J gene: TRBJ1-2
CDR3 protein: ATSDQDGREGYT

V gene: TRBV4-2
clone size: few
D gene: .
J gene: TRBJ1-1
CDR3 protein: ASSQDPKGTEAF

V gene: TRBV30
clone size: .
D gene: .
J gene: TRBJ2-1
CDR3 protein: ACESSYNEQF